This T cell receptor beta chain came from a study of control samples from healthy donors and cancer patients. CDR3 length equals 17 residues. The V and J ends lost 1 base and 9 bases respectively, with 22 bases between them. Germline CDR1 is SGHRS and CDR2 is YFSETQ. Profiling relied on immunoSEQ multiplex PCR, and the TCRdb table lists in-frame clones only, not all of them. The table records over 150,000 clones, nearly 96% of them present only once. The sample consisted of blood. The clonotype comes from a woman in her twenties or thirties in good health. V usage is TRBV5-1 and J usage is TRBJ2-2; tentatively, D is TRBD2 (6 bases). CDR3 in DNA: TGCGCCAGCAGCTTGTCTACGGGGGTTGGCAATAACCGGGAGCTGTTTTTT. This gives the protein CASSLSTGVGNNRELFF.